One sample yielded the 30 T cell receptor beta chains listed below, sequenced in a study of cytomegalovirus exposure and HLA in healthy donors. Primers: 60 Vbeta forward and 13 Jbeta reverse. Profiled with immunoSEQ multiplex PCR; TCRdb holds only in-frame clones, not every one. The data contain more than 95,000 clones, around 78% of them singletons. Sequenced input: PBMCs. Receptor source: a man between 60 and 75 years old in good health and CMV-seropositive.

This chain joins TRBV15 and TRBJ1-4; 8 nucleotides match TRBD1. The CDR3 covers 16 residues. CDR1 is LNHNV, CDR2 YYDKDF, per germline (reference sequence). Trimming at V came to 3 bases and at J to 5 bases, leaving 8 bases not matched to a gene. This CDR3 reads CATSRGPTGANEKLFF. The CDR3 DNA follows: TGTGCCACCAGCAGGGGGCCGACAGGGGCGAATGAAAAACTGTTTTTT.

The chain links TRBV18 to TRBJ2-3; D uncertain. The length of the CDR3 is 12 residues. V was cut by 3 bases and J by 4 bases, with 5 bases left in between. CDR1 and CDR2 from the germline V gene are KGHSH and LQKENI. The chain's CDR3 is CASSPTSDTQYF. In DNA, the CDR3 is TGTGCCAGCTCACCGACTTCAGATACGCAGTATTTT.

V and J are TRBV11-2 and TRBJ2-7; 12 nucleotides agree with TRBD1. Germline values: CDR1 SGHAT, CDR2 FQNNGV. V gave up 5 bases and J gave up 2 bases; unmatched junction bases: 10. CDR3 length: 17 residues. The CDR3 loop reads CASSDRRWDRGPYEQYF. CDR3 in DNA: TGTGCCAGCAGCGATCGTCGGTGGGACAGGGGGCCCTACGAGCAGTACTTC.

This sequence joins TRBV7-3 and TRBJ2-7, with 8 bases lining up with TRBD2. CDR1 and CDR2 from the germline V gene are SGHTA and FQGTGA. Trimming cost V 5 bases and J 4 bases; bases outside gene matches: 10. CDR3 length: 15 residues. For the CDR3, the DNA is TGTGCCAGCAGCGTCAGGCCGGGGGGGCCGTACGAGCAGTACTTC. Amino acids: CASSVRPGGPYEQYF.

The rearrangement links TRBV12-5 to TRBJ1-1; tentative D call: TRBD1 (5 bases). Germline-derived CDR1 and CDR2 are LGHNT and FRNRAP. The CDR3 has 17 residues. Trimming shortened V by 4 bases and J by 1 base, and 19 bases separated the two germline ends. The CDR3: CASGSFTRGTGNTEAFF. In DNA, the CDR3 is TGTGCTAGTGGTTCATTCACGAGAGGAACAGGGAACACTGAAGCTTTCTTT.

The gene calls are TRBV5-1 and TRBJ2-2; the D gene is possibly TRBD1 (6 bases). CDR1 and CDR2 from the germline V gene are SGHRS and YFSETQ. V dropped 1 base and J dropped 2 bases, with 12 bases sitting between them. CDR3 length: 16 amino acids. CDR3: CASSLFYRANTGELFF. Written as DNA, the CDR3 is TGCGCCAGCAGCTTGTTTTACAGGGCCAACACCGGGGAGCTGTTTTTT.

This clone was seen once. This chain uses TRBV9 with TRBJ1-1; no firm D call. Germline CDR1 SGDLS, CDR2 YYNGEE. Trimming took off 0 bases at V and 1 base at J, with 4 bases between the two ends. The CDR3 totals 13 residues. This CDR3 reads CASSVEQNTEAFF. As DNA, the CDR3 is TGTGCCAGCAGCGTAGAGCAGAACACTGAAGCTTTCTTT.

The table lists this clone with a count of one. CDR3 bases: TGTGCCAGCAGCCCCGCTTTTAGCGGGGGGGCCTACGAGCAGTACTTC. This translates into CASSPAFSGGAYEQYF. The chain recombines TRBV4-2 with TRBJ2-7; TRBD2 aligns across 11 bases. The CDR3 spans 16 residues. The germline V gene has CDR1 LGHNA and CDR2 YNFKEQ. Germline trimming cut 4 bases from V and 2 bases from J; bases unmatched to any gene: 7.

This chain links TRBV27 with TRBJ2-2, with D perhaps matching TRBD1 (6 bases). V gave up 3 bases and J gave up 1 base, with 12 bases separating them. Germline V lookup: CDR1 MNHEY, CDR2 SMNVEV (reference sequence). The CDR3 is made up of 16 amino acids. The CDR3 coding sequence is TGTGCCAGCAGTTTTCTCTCGGACAGGAACACCGGGGAGCTGTTTTTT. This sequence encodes CASSFLSDRNTGELFF.

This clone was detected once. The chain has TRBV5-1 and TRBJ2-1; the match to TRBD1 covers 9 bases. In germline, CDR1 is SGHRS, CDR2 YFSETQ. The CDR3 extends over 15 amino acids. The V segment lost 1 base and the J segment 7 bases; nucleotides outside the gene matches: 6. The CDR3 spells CASSLIPDRGNEQFF. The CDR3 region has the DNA TGCGCCAGCAGCTTGATTCCGGACAGGGGTAATGAGCAGTTCTTC.

The CDR3: CASRIREGYGYTF. CDR3 DNA sequence: TGTGCCAGCAGGATCAGGGAAGGCTATGGCTACACCTTC. J is TRBJ1-2 and V is TRBV2; a weak D match, TRBD1 (5 bases). The CDR3 consists of 13 residues. CDR1 and CDR2 from the germline V gene are SNHLY and FYNNEI. Trimming took 6 bases from V and 4 from J, leaving 12 bases between them.

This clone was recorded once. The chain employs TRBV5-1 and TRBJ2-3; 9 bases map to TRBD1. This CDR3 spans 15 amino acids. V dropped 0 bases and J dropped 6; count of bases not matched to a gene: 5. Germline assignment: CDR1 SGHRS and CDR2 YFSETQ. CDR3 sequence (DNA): TGCGCCAGCAGCTTGGAAGGAGGACAGGGGGATACGCAGTATTTT. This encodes CASSLEGGQGDTQYF. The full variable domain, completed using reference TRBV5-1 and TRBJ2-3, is KAGVTQTPRYLIKTRGQQVTLSCSPISGHRSVSWYQQTPGQGLQFLFEYFSETQRNKGNFPGRFSGRQFSNSRSEMNVSTLELGDSALYLCASSLEGGQGDTQYFGPGTRLTVL.

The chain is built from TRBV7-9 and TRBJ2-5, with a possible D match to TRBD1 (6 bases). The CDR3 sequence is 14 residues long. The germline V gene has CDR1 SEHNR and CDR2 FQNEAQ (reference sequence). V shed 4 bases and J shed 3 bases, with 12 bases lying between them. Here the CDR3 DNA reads TGTGCCAGCAGCTCAACAGGGAGCGAAGAGACCCAGTACTTC. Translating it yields CASSSTGSEETQYF.

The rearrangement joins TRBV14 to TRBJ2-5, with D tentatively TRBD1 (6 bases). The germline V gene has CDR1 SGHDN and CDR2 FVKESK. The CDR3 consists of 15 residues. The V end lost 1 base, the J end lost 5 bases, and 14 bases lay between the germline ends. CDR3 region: CASSQGTGYHETQYF. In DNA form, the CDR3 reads TGTGCCAGCAGCCAAGGTACAGGGTATCATGAGACCCAGTACTTC.

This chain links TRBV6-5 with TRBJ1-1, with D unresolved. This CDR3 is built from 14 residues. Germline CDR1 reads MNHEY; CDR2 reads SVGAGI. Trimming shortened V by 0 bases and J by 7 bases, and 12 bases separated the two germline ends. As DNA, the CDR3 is TGTGCCAGCAGTTACTCGCTGGATGCGGGTGAAGCTTTCTTT. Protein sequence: CASSYSLDAGEAFF.

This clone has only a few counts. The CDR3, as DNA: TGTGCCAGCAGCCTGGGACAGGGTTTTCCCGAGCAGTACTTC. This encodes CASSLGQGFPEQYF. The gene calls are TRBV14 and TRBJ2-7; TRBD1 agrees at 9 bases. The germline V gene has CDR1 SGHDN and CDR2 FVKESK. Unmatched junction bases numbered 7, after V lost 4 bases and J lost 6 bases. The CDR3 sequence is 14 residues long.

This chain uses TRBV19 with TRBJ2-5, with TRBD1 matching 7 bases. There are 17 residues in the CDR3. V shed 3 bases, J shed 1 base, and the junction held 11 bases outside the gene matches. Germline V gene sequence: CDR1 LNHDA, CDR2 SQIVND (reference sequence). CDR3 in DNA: TGTGCCAGTAGTATGTTTGGAGACAGGGAGTTCCAAGAGACCCAGTACTTC. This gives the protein CASSMFGDREFQETQYF.

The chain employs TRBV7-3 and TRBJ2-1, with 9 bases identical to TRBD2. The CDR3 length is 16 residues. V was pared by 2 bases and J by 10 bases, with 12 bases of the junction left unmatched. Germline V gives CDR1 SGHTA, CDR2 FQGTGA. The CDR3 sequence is CASSLRLAGINEEQFF. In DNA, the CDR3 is TGTGCCAGCAGCTTACGGCTAGCGGGAATCAATGAGGAGCAGTTCTTC.

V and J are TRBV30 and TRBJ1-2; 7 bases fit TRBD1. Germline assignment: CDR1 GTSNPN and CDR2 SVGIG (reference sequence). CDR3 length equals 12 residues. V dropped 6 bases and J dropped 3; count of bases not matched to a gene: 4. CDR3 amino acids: CACTGTDYGYTF. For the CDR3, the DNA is TGTGCCTGCACTGGGACAGACTATGGCTACACCTTC.

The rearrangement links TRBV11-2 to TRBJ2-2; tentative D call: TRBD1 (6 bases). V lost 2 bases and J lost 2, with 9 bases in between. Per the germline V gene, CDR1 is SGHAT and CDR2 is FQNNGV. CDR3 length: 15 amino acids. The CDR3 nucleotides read TGTGCCAGCAGCTTAAGGGGGACCAACACCGGGGAGCTGTTTTTT. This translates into CASSLRGTNTGELFF.

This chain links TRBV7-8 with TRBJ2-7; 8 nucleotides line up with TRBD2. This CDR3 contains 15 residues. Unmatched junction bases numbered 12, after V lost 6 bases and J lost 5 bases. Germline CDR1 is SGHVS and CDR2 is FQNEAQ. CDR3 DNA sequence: TGTGCCAGCAGACCCCAGAGGCGGGGGGTGAACGAGCAGTACTTC. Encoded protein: CASRPQRRGVNEQYF.

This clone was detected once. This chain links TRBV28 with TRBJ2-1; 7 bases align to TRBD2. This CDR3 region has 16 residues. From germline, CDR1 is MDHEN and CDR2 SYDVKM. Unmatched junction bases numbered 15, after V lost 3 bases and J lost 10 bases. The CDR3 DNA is TGTGCCAGCAGTTTGGGGGGGACCGGGTTCCTGCGGGAGCAGTTCTTC. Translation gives CASSLGGTGFLREQFF.

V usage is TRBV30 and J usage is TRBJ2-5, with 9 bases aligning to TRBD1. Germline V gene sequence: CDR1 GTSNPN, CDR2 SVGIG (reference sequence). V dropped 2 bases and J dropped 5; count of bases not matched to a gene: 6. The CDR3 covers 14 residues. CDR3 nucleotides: TGTGCCTGGAGTAGGACAGGGGTCGCGGAGACCCAGTACTTC. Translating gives CAWSRTGVAETQYF.

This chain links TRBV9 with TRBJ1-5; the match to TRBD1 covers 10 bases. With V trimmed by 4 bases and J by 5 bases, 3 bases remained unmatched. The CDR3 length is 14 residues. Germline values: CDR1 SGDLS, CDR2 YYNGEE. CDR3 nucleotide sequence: TGTGCCAGCAGCATTGGACAGGGGGATCAGCCCCAGCATTTT. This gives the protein CASSIGQGDQPQHF.

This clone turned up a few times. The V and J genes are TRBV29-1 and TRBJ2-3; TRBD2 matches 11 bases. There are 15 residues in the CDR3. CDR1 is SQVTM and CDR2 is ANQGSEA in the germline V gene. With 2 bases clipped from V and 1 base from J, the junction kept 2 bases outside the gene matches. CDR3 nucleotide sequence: TGCAGCGTTGAACCGGGACTAGCGGGCACAGATACGCAGTATTTT. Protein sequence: CSVEPGLAGTDTQYF.

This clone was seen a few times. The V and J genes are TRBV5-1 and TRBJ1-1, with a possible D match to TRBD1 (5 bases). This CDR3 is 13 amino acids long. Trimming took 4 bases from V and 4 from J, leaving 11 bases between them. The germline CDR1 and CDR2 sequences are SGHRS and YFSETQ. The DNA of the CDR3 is TGCGCCAGCAGCGGGGGGGTAGGCACTGAAGCTTTCTTT. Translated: CASSGGVGTEAFF.

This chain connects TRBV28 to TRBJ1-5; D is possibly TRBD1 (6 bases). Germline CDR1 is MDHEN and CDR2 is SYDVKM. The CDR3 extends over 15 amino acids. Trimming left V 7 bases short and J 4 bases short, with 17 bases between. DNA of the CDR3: TGTGCCAGCACGGGTCGGGGGGCGCCGAATCAGCCCCAGCATTTT. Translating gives CASTGRGAPNQPQHF.

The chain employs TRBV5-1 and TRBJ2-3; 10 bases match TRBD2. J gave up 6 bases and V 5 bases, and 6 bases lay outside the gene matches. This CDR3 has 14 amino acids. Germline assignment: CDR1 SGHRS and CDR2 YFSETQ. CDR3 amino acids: CASRLAGLRDTQYF. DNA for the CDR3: TGCGCCAGCAGACTAGCGGGGCTCAGGGATACGCAGTATTTT. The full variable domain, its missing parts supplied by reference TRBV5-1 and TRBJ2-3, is KAGVTQTPRYLIKTRGQQVTLSCSPISGHRSVSWYQQTPGQGLQFLFEYFSETQRNKGNFPGRFSGRQFSNSRSEMNVSTLELGDSALYLCASRLAGLRDTQYFGPGTRLTVL.

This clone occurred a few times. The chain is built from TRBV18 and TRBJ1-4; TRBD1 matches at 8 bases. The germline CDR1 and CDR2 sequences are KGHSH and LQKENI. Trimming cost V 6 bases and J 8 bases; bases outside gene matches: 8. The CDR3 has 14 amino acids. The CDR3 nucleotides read TGTGCCAGCTCCCTGGACAGGGCGACCGAAAAACTGTTTTTT. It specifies CASSLDRATEKLFF.

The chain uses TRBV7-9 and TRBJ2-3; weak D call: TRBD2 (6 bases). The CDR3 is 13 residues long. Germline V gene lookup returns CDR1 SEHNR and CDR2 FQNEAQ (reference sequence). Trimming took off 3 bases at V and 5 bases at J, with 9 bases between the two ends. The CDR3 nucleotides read TGTGCCAGCAGCTTCTCGGGGGTAGATACGCAGTATTTT. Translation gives CASSFSGVDTQYF.